A selection of T cell receptor beta chains follows, all from one sample in a study of T cells in Graves' hyperthyroidism and ophthalmopathy. TCRdb re-called the multiplex PCR reads through MiXCR, storing one row per CDR3 protein. The sample yields about 640,000 distinct CDR3 sequences, around 21% seen once. Sample: blood. The receptors here all came from a man between 25 and 39 years old with Graves' ophthalmopathy. The CDR3 runs from the conserved cysteine through the conserved F or W. Each record gives: V gene, D gene, J gene, clone size, CDR3 protein, CDR3 DNA. A D gene is named only where the DNA matches it firmly. Size is stated for part of the rows, as once, few or many counts, or as a class when the clone is expanded.

V: TRBV6-6; D: .; J: TRBJ1-1; size: .; CDR3: CASSYSAGATEAFF; DNA: TGTGCCAGCAGTTACTCGGCAGGGGCGACTGAAGCTTTCTTT
V: TRBV20-1; D: .; J: TRBJ2-4; size: .; CDR3: CSARHPTGDIQYF; DNA: TGCAGTGCTAGACACCCGACTGGGGACATTCAGTACTTC
V: TRBV6-2/TRBV6-3; D: TRBD2; J: TRBJ2-1; size: few; CDR3: CASSYSYLGGHNEQFF; DNA: TGTGCCAGCAGTTACTCGTATCTGGGAGGGCACAATGAGCAGTTCTTC
V: TRBV19; D: TRBD2; J: TRBJ2-5; size: .; CDR3: CASSISAGGRETQYF; DNA: TGTGCCAGTAGTATTAGTGCGGGAGGGCGCGAGACCCAGTACTTC
V: TRBV3-1; D: .; J: TRBJ2-7; size: few; CDR3: CASSLPGQGAREQYF; DNA: TGTGCCAGCAGCCTACCGGGACAAGGCGCTCGCGAGCAGTACTTC
V: TRBV7-8; D: TRBD1; J: TRBJ1-4; size: .; CDR3: CASSKKSFGTGNEKLFF; DNA: TGTGCCAGCAGCAAAAAGTCATTCGGGACAGGGAATGAAAAACTGTTTTTT
V: TRBV11-2; D: TRBD1; J: TRBJ2-1; size: many; CDR3: CASSLVGQFNEQFF; DNA: TGTGCCAGCAGCTTAGTGGGACAGTTTAATGAGCAGTTCTTC
V: TRBV30; D: TRBD1; J: TRBJ1-6; size: .; CDR3: CAWSPPRDRLRSPLHF; DNA: TGTGCCTGGAGTCCCCCCCGGGACAGGTTGAGATCACCCCTCCACTTT
V: TRBV10-3; D: .; J: TRBJ1-1; size: many; CDR3: CAIRVRVDTEAFF; DNA: TGTGCCATTAGGGTACGGGTGGACACTGAAGCTTTCTTT
V: TRBV3-1; D: .; J: TRBJ1-5; size: .; CDR3: CASSPHGGAYSNQPQHF; DNA: TGTGCCAGCAGCCCCCACGGGGGGGCCTATAGCAATCAGCCCCAGCATTTT
V: TRBV30; D: .; J: TRBJ2-7; size: .; CDR3: CAWSPRDLTYEQYF; DNA: TGTGCCTGGAGTCCCCGGGACCTAACCTACGAGCAGTACTTC
V: TRBV5-6; D: TRBD1; J: TRBJ1-1; size: few; CDR3: CASSFDRDMNTEAFF; DNA: TGTGCCAGCAGCTTTGACAGGGACATGAACACTGAAGCTTTCTTT
V: TRBV4-1; D: TRBD2; J: TRBJ2-1; size: .; CDR3: CASSQLAGLASYNEQFF; DNA: TGCGCCAGCAGCCAACTAGCGGGACTCGCTTCCTACAATGAGCAGTTCTTC
V: TRBV7-2; D: TRBD2; J: TRBJ2-7; size: once; CDR3: CASSHGTSFSYEQYF; DNA: TGTGCCAGCAGCCACGGGACTAGTTTTTCCTACGAGCAGTACTTC
V: TRBV28; D: .; J: TRBJ2-1; size: many; CDR3: CASSPPEVSCEQFF; DNA: TGTGCCAGCAGTCCCCCGGAGGTTAGCTGTGAGCAGTTCTTC
V: TRBV6-5; D: TRBD2; J: TRBJ2-7; size: .; CDR3: CASSYVAGSGEQYF; DNA: TGTGCCAGCAGTTACGTAGCGGGATCAGGCGAGCAGTACTTC
V: TRBV12-3/TRBV12-4; D: TRBD2; J: TRBJ2-5; size: few; CDR3: CASSLRLAGAWVQETQYF; DNA: TGTGCCAGCAGTCTTAGACTAGCGGGAGCGTGGGTTCAAGAGACCCAGTACTTC
V: TRBV4-1; D: TRBD1; J: TRBJ1-5; size: few; CDR3: CASSQGLGQGFQPQHF; DNA: TGCGCCAGCAGCCAAGGTCTCGGACAGGGTTTTCAGCCCCAGCATTTT
V: TRBV7-4; D: .; J: TRBJ2-6; size: .; CDR3: CASSSLGTGANVLTF; DNA: TGTGCCAGCAGCTCCCTGGGGACTGGGGCCAACGTCCTGACTTTC
V: TRBV20-1; D: .; J: TRBJ1-5; size: once; CDR3: CSARTGTSGQPQHF; DNA: TGCAGTGCTCGTACCGGGACCAGCGGGCAGCCCCAGCATTTT
V: TRBV28; D: TRBD2; J: TRBJ2-3; size: many; CDR3: CASSFGRERTDTQYF; DNA: TGTGCCAGCAGTTTCGGGCGGGAGAGAACAGATACGCAGTATTTT
V: TRBV24-1; D: TRBD1; J: TRBJ2-2; size: .; CDR3: CATSDSPGDSYTGELFF; DNA: TGTGCCACCAGTGATAGCCCCGGGGACAGTTACACCGGGGAGCTGTTTTTT
V: TRBV19; D: .; J: TRBJ2-2; size: few; CDR3: CASSLDGTPNTGELFF; DNA: TGTGCCAGTAGTCTAGACGGGACACCGAACACCGGGGAGCTGTTTTTT
V: TRBV7-8; D: .; J: TRBJ2-7; size: .; CDR3: CASSLEISRAYEQYF; DNA: TGTGCCAGCAGCTTAGAAATTAGCAGGGCCTACGAGCAGTACTTC
V: TRBV13; D: .; J: TRBJ1-1; size: many; CDR3: CASSPPTAEAFF; DNA: TGTGCCAGCAGCCCCCCGACAGCTGAAGCTTTCTTT
V: TRBV12-3/TRBV12-4; D: TRBD1; J: TRBJ1-6; size: few; CDR3: CASSLGTGGRNSPLHF; DNA: TGTGCCAGCAGTTTGGGGACAGGGGGTCGGAATTCACCCCTCCACTTT
V: TRBV4-1; D: TRBD2; J: TRBJ2-1; size: .; CDR3: CASSQAIAGVTNEQFF; DNA: TGCGCCAGCAGCCAAGCGATAGCGGGAGTGACCAATGAGCAGTTCTTC